This T cell receptor beta chain was recovered during a study of CD8+CD57+ T cells in acquired aplastic anemia. Germline V gene lookup returns CDR1 SGDLS and CDR2 YYNGEE. The CDR3 length is 14 residues. A word on this clonotype: One end of the junction is discordant with germline, which a read error may explain.

The TCR beta profiling, which covered VDJ combination and CDR3 sequence, was carried out using genomic DNA as the template. From the reads, TCRdb called clonotypes with MiXCR, one entry per CDR3 protein. The sample records 190,000 or so distinct CDR3 sequences, approximately 60% being singletons. The sequencing sample was made of sorted CD4+, CD8+, or CD8+CD57+ T cells (not recorded which) from PBMCs. The sequence was obtained from a human donor in good health. V gene TRBV9 combines with J gene TRBJ2-3, with D possibly matching TRBD2 (6 bases). CDR3 sequence reads: CASAAGPSTDTQYF. The CDR3 region has the DNA TGCGCCAGCGCCGCGGGGCCCAGCACAGATACGCAGTATTTT.